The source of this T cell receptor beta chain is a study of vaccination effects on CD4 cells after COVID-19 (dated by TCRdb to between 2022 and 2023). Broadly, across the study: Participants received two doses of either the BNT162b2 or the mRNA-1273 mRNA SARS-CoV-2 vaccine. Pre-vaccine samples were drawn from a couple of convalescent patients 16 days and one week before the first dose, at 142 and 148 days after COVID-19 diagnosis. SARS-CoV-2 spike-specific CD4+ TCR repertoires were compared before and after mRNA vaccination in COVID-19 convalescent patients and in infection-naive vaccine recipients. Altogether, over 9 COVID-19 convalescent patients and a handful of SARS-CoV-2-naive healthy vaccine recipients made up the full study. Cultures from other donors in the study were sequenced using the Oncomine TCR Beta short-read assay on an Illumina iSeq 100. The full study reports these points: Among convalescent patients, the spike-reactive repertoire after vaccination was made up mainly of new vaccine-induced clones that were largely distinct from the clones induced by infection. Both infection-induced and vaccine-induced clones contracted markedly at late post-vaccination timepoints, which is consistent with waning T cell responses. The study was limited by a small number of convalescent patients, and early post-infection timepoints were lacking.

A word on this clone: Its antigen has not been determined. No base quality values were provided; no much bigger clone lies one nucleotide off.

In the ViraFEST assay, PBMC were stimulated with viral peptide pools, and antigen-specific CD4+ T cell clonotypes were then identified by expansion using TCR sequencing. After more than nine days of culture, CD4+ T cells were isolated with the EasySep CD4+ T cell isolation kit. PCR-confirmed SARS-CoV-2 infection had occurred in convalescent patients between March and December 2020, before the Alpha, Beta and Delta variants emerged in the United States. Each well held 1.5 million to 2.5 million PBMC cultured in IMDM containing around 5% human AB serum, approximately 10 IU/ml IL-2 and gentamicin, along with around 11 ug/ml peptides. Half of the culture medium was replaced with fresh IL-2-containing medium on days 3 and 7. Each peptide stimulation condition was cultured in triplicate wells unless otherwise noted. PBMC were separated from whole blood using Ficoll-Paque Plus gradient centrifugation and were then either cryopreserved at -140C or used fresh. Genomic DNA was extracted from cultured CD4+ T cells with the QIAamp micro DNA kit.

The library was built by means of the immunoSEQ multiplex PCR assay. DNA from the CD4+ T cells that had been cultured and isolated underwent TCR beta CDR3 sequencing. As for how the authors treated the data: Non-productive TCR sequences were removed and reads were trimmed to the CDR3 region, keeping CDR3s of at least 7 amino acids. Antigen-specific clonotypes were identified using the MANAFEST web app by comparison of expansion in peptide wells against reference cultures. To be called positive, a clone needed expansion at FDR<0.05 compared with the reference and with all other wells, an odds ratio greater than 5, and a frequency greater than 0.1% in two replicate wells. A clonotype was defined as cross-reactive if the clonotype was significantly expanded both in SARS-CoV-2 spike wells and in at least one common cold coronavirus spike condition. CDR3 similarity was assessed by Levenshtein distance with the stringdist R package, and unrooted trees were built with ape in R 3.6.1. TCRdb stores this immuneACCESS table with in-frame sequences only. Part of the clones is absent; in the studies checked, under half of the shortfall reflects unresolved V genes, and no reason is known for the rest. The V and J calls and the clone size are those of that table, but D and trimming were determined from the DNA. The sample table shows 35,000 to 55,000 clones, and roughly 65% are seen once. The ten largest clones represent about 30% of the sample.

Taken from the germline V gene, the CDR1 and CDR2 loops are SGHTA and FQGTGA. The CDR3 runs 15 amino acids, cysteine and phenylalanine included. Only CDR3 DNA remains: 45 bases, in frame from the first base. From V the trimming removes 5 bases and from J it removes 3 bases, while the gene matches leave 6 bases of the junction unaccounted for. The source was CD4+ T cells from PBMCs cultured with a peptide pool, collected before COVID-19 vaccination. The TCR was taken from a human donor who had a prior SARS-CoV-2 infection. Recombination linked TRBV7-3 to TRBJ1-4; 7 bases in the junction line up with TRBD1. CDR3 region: CASSRQGGANEKLFF. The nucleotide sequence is TGTGCCAGCAGCCGACAGGGCGGGGCTAATGAAAAACTGTTTTTT.